This T cell receptor beta chain was found in a study of identical twins listed by TCRdb under 2016. Looking at the study overall: TCR alpha and beta repertoires from monozygotic twins, unrelated adults of various ages and cord blood were deep-sequenced to test whether fetal clonotypes persist. To rule out contamination, replicate twin experiments were performed at different times with different library preparation protocols.

This clonotype was picked up a small number of times. No antigen is known for it. It has no much larger one-base neighbor in the sample; base qualities were not kept. V ends up 6 bases short and J 6 bases short, with an unmatched junction base count of 7. From the cysteine up to the phenylalanine, the CDR3 has a length of 14 residues. The read is trimmed to its CDR3 DNA, 42 bases read in frame from base 1. CDR1 is given as MNHEY and CDR2 as SVGAGI, both from the germline V gene. Only healthy Caucasian donors were included. Library prep was done by 5' RACE. The data were produced on an Illumina HiSeq 2000. A universal primer binding site was introduced by template switching, and a unique molecular identifier was present in the final cDNA, enabling accurate counting of TCR cDNA molecules. First-strand cDNA for TCR alpha and beta chains was synthesized from specific primers in the conserved constant-segment region. To control for contamination, each cDNA library was double barcoded with a SMART-Mk sample barcode plus Illumina barcodes. Two successive PCR steps introduced TruSeq adapter sequences along with Illumina sample barcodes. Sequencing of the TCR alpha and beta cDNA libraries was done on the Illumina HiSeq platform using custom primers. Per the source publication's procedure: MiGEC processed the raw reads to extract unique molecular identifiers, while MiXCR was used to determine the CDR3 positions. Recombination models were inferred per individual with the repgenHMM and IGoR tools using an EM algorithm. Shared clonotype analysis was performed with the tcR package in R, normalizing sharing by the product of cloneset sizes. To study raw recombination free of thymic and clonal selection effects, out-of-frame nonproductive sequences were analyzed. TCRdb reanalyzed the raw reads on its own, using fastp at Q25 for trimming and MiXCR for clone calling, and kept in-frame beta chains. CDR3 protein duplicates are merged, each entry listing the most common genes and DNA. What appears here as the V and J calls and clone size reflects TCRdb's work, not the paper's. Present in this sample are 1.5 million to 2 million distinct CDR3 sequences, roughly a third of which were seen just once. Over 0.25% of the sample is held by the ten biggest clonotypes.

Study-wide conclusions, independent of this receptor: Abundant cord blood beta clonotypes carried fewer insertions; young adult naive repertoires showed a weaker similar trend, while memory repertoires showed none. A weaker excess of twin sharing was found in beta out-of-frame sequences because the signal-to-noise ratio was lowered by fewer shared sequences. Compared with coincidental sharing between unrelated individuals, an excess of low generation-probability sequences was observed among out-of-frame TCR alpha sequences shared between twins. Recombination models systematically underestimated out-of-frame TCR alpha sharing in monozygotic twins but agreed with sharing between unrelated individuals. Because the same donors could not be followed over many years, the conclusions relied on cross-sectional statistical analysis. Zero-insertion analyses could be partly confounded by invariant T cells such as MAIT and iNKT, although diverse VJ usage argued against such confounding for most clonotypes.

The V gene is TRBV6-5 and the J gene is TRBJ2-4, with 8 bases aligning to TRBD1. The source is a newborn girl in good health. The specimen sequenced was cord blood. For the CDR3, the sequence is CASSSPGGRNIQYF. The base sequence is TGTGCCAGCAGCTCTCCAGGGGGCAGAAACATTCAGTACTTC.